This paragraph covers one T cell receptor (beta chain) sequence. Clones were read by immunoSEQ multiplex PCR, and TCRdb kept only the in-frame ones, dropping some. This table holds over 200,000 clones, approximately 90% found once. This sample was included in a study of blood T cell repertoires in COVID-19. Sequenced material: peripheral blood. The TCR sequence derives from a woman in her thirties or forties who had recovered from COVID-19.

DNA for the CDR3: TGTGCCACCCGGAGGGACAGCCGGGTCCAGTACTTC. Translating it yields CATRRDSRVQYF. This rearrangement joins TRBV2 to TRBJ2-5, with D perhaps matching TRBD1 (7 bases). The V and J ends lost 10 bases and 10 bases respectively, with 19 bases between them. The CDR3 contains 12 residues. CDR1 is SNHLY and CDR2 is FYNNEI in the germline V gene.